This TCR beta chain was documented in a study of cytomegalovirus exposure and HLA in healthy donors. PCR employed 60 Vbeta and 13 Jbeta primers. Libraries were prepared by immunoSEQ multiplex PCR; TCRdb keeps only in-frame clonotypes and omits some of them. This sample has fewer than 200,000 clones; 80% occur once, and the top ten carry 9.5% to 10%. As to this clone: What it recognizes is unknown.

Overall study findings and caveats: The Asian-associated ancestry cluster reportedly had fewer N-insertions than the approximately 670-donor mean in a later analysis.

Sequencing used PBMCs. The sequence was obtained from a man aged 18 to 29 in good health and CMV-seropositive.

Here the CDR3 reads CASSFSGSAYEQYF. The CDR3, as DNA: TGTGCCAGCAGCTTTAGCGGGAGCGCCTACGAGCAGTACTTC. The chain recombines TRBV5-4 with TRBJ2-7; 9 bases map to TRBD2. This CDR3 comprises 14 residues. The germline CDR1 and CDR2 sequences are SGHNT and YYREEE (reference sequence). V was clipped by 2 bases and J by 2 bases; unmatched bases: 2. The full variable domain, rest sourced from reference TRBV5-4 and TRBJ2-7, is ETGVTQSPTHLIKTRGQQVTLRCSSQSGHNTVSWYQQALGQGPQFIFQYYREEENGRGNFPPRFSGLQFPNYSSELNVNALELDDSALYLCASSFSGSAYEQYFGPGTRLTVT.